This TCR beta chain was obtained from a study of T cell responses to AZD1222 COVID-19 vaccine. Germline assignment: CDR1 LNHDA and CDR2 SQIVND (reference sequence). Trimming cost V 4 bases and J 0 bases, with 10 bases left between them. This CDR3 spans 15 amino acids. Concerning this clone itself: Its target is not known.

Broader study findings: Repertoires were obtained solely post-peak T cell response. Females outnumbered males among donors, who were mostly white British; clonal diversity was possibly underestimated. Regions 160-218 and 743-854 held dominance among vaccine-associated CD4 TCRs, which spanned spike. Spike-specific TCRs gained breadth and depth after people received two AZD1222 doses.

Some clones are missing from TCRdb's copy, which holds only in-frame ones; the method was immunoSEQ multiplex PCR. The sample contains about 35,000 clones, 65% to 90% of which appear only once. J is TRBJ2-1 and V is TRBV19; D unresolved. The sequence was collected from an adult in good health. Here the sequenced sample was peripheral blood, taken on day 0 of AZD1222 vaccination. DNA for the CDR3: TGTGCCAGTAGTAGCGGAGTGGGCTCCTACAATGAGCAGTTCTTC. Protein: CASSSGVGSYNEQFF.